This entry lists 6 T cell receptor beta chains sequenced from one sample in a study of blood T cells in healthy people across ages. Then a second PCR, running roughly 6 to 12 cycles, was carried out with a sample-barcoded 5' primer and a J-beta primer mix. TCRdb reprocessed the 5' RACE reads via MiXCR and lists one record per CDR3 protein. The sample includes 660,000 or so distinct CDR3 sequences, around three fifths of them seen just once. Sequencing input: blood. The receptors stem from a man aged 55 to 69 in good health.

This sequence joins TRBV5-1 and TRBJ2-3; 8 bases map to TRBD2. The germline V gene encodes CDR1 SGHRS and CDR2 YFSETQ. CDR3 length: 15 amino acids. V was clipped by 3 bases and J by 4 bases; unmatched bases: 7. The CDR3 is CASSSGLGVADTQYF. The CDR3, as DNA: TGCGCCAGCAGCTCGGGACTAGGGGTGGCAGATACGCAGTATTTT. Variable domain in full (rest from reference TRBV5-1 and TRBJ2-3): KAGVTQTPRYLIKTRGQQVTLSCSPISGHRSVSWYQQTPGQGLQFLFEYFSETQRNKGNFPGRFSGRQFSNSRSEMNVSTLELGDSALYLCASSSGLGVADTQYFGPGTRLTVL.

Details on this clonotype: The junction differs from germline at one of its ends, possibly a read error. The chain joins TRBV6-5 to TRBJ2-7; TRBD1 aligns across 8 bases. Germline lookup yields CDR1 MNHEY and CDR2 SVGAGI. This CDR3 has 13 residues. The CDR3: CVSSYSGGDEQYF. The CDR3 DNA follows: TGTGTCAGCAGTTACTCAGGGGGCGATGAGCAGTACTTC.

The chain is built from TRBV12-3 or TRBV12-4 and TRBJ2-7, with 11 bases matching TRBD2. The CDR3 contains 14 residues. With 4 bases clipped from V and 7 bases from J, the junction kept 6 bases outside the gene matches. The CDR3 spells CASSYSGGAGEQYF. CDR3 DNA sequence: TGTGCCAGCAGTTATAGCGGGGGGGCTGGTGAGCAGTACTTC.

The chain links TRBV12-3 or TRBV12-4 to TRBJ2-3, with D perhaps TRBD1 (6 bases). The CDR3 length is 18 residues. V was pared by 4 bases and J by 0 bases, with 20 bases between. This chain's CDR3 is CASSSQRGGDTSTDTQYF. The CDR3 bases are TGTGCCAGCAGTTCCCAAAGGGGTGGGGACACGAGCACAGATACGCAGTATTTT.

This clonotype has only a few counts. The rearrangement joins TRBV29-1 to TRBJ2-7, with D uncertain. Germline V gives CDR1 SQVTM, CDR2 ANQGSEA. This CDR3 is built from 14 residues. V was pared by 1 base and J by 0 bases, with 10 bases between. CDR3 amino acids: CSVEGSESSYEQYF. The CDR3 nucleotides are TGCAGCGTTGAAGGCAGTGAAAGCTCCTACGAGCAGTACTTC.

On this clonotype: Possible read error: a much larger clone is one base away. Without the conserved terminal phenylalanine or tryptophan, this CDR3 likely stems from a read error. V usage is TRBV24-1 and J usage is TRBJ2-7; D unclear. V was trimmed by 3 bases and J by 2 bases, leaving 10 bases between them. Looked up from germline, CDR1 is KGHDR and CDR2 is SFDVKD. There are 14 residues in the CDR3. The CDR3 nucleotides are TGTGCCACCAGTGATCCCGATTTAGCCTACGAGCAGTACTTG. This codes for CATSDPDLAYEQYL.